The following is a T cell receptor (beta chain) sequence with its context. Its specificity is unknown. The record originates from a study of T cell responses to AZD1222 COVID-19 vaccine. Whole-study findings and limits: Baseline antibody screening turned up just six seropositive AZD1222 recipients.

Measured with immunoSEQ multiplex PCR; TCRdb has only the in-frame clones, and not every one. This repertoire shows about 150,000 clones, 90% to 95% found once; its top ten account for approximately 1.6%. V was cut by 7 bases and J by 4 bases, with 9 bases left in between. This CDR3 has 12 amino acids. Germline CDR1 KGHSH, CDR2 LQKENI. This chain uses TRBV18 with TRBJ2-3; D is perhaps TRBD2 (5 bases). This specimen was peripheral blood, taken 28 days after the second AZD1222 dose. The TCR sequence derives from an adult who received the AZD1222 COVID-19 vaccine. CDR3 region: CASWRAADTQYF. CDR3 sequence (DNA): TGTGCCAGCTGGAGAGCGGCAGATACGCAGTATTTT.